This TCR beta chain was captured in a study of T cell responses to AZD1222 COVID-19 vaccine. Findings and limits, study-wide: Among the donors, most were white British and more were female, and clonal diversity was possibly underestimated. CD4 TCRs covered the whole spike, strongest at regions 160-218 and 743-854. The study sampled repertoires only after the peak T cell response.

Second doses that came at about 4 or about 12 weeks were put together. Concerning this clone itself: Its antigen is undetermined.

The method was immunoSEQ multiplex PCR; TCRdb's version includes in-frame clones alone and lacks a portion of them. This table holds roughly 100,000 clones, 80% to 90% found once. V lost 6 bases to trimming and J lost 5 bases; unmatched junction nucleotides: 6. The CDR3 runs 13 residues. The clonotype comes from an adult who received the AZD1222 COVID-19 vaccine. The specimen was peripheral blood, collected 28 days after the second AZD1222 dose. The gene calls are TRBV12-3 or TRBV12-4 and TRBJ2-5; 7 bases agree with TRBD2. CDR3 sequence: CASRPTSAETQYF. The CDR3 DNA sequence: TGTGCCAGCAGACCTACTAGCGCGGAGACCCAGTACTTC.